The 31 T cell receptor beta chains given below trace back to one sample, sequenced in a study of blood T cell repertoires in COVID-19. Repertoires were generated with immunoSEQ multiplex PCR, while TCRdb's copy carries only in-frame clones and drops some. The sample contains approximately 61,000 clones, 85% to 90% of which appear only once. Sequencing was carried out using peripheral blood. These receptors were collected from an elderly woman with active COVID-19.

V usage is TRBV20-1 and J usage is TRBJ1-2; D is uncertain. The V and J ends lost 0 bases and 8 bases respectively, with 7 bases between them. This CDR3 has 11 amino acids. The germline CDR1 and CDR2 sequences are DFQATT and SNEGSKA (reference sequence). The CDR3 region has the DNA TGCAGTGCTAGAGATCCGAGAGGCTACACCTTC. This translates into CSARDPRGYTF.

The chain carries TRBV12-3 or TRBV12-4 and TRBJ1-1; D is uncertain. This CDR3 spans 13 amino acids. V lost 4 bases and J 4 bases, leaving 10 bases between the germline ends. CDR3 amino acids: CASSSGDLTEAFF. The CDR3 nucleotides read TGTGCCAGCAGTTCCGGGGATCTCACTGAAGCTTTCTTT.

The chain has TRBV5-1 and TRBJ2-1, with TRBD1 matching over 11 bases. The CDR3 contains 16 residues. Trimming cost V 4 bases and J 4 bases; bases outside gene matches: 7. The germline V gene has CDR1 SGHRS and CDR2 YFSETQ. The CDR3 coding sequence is TGCGCCAGCAGCCTAGGGACAGGGGGTCAGTACAATGAGCAGTTCTTC. Amino acid sequence: CASSLGTGGQYNEQFF. Full variable domain (rest looked up from reference TRBV5-1 and TRBJ2-1): KAGVTQTPRYLIKTRGQQVTLSCSPISGHRSVSWYQQTPGQGLQFLFEYFSETQRNKGNFPGRFSGRQFSNSRSEMNVSTLELGDSALYLCASSLGTGGQYNEQFFGPGTRLTVL.

The rearrangement links TRBV3-1 (or the pseudogene TRBV3-2) to TRBJ2-7; 12 positions agree with TRBD2. Trimming cost V 4 bases and J 7 bases; bases outside gene matches: 2. The CDR3 extends over 13 amino acids. From germline, CDR1 is LGHDT and CDR2 YNNKEL (reference sequence). CDR3 DNA sequence: TGTGCCAGCAGCCTCGGACTAGCGGGGGAGCAGTACTTC. This gives the protein CASSLGLAGEQYF.

This chain links TRBV7-6 with TRBJ2-3, with TRBD2 matching 9 bases. The ends lost 4 bases at V and 2 bases at J; junction bases unmatched: 10. Germline CDR1 and CDR2: SGHVS and FNYEAQ. This CDR3 has 17 residues. In nucleotides, the CDR3 is TGTGCCAGCAGCTCAGACCCTAGCGGGGCATACACAGATACGCAGTATTTT. Its translation is CASSSDPSGAYTDTQYF. Together with reference TRBV7-6 and TRBJ2-3, the CDR3 gives the full variable domain: GAGVSQSPRYKVTKRGQDVALRCDPISGHVSLYWYRQALGQGPEFLTYFNYEAQQDKSGLPNDRFSAERPEGSISTLTIQRTEQRDSAMYRCASSSDPSGAYTDTQYFGPGTRLTVL.

The chain combines TRBV7-2 with TRBJ1-1; TRBD1 matches 7 bases. Germline V gene lookup returns CDR1 SGHTA and CDR2 FQGNSA. After removal of 0 bases from V and 10 bases from J, the junction contained 11 bases not matched to a gene. The CDR3 runs 15 residues. CDR3 protein: CASSLARLETGIAFF. The CDR3, as DNA: TGTGCCAGCAGCTTAGCGCGATTGGAGACAGGGATAGCTTTCTTT.

The rearrangement uses TRBV6-5 and TRBJ1-4; 7 positions match TRBD1. The V segment lost 6 bases and the J segment 11 bases; nucleotides outside the gene matches: 9. CDR1 is MNHEY and CDR2 is SVGAGI in the germline V gene. The CDR3 covers 13 residues. CDR3 in amino acids: CASRQGWSGKLFF. Written as DNA, the CDR3 is TGTGCCAGCAGACAGGGGTGGTCGGGGAAACTGTTTTTT.

This chain links TRBV27 with TRBJ2-3; possibly TRBD1 for D (6 bases). Germline values: CDR1 MNHEY, CDR2 SMNVEV (reference sequence). V was pared by 0 bases and J by 3 bases, with 7 bases between. This CDR3 spans 14 amino acids. The CDR3 protein is CASSLSRGTDTQYF. The CDR3 DNA is TGTGCCAGCAGTTTATCGAGGGGGACAGATACGCAGTATTTT.

The chain has TRBV30 and TRBJ2-3; the match to TRBD2 covers 8 bases. The CDR3 contains 14 residues. Germline lookup yields CDR1 GTSNPN and CDR2 SVGIG (reference sequence). With V trimmed by 0 bases and J by 4 bases, 3 bases remained unmatched. The CDR3 DNA is TGTGCCTGGAGTGTAATAGCGGGGCCAGATACGCAGTATTTT. Translation gives CAWSVIAGPDTQYF. Drawing the rest from reference TRBV30 and TRBJ2-3, the complete variable domain is SQTIHQWPATLVQPVGSPLSLECTVEGTSNPNLYWYRQAAGRGLQLLFYSVGIGQISSEVPQNLSASRPQDRQFILSSKKLLLSDSGFYLCAWSVIAGPDTQYFGPGTRLTVL.

This clone was picked up one time. V is TRBV7-2 and J is TRBJ2-7; 8 bases match TRBD1. The CDR3 covers 14 residues. Germline V gene sequence: CDR1 SGHTA, CDR2 FQGNSA. Losses at the gene ends were 5 bases for V and 1 base for J; bases not matched to a gene: 4. The CDR3, as DNA: TGTGCCAGCAGCGTACAGGGGGTTTCCTACGAGCAGTACTTC. It encodes CASSVQGVSYEQYF.

There are a few counts of this clone. The gene calls are TRBV7-2 and TRBJ1-4; 11 bases line up with TRBD1. Unmatched junction bases numbered 10, after V lost 5 bases and J lost 8 bases. Germline CDR1 and CDR2: SGHTA and FQGNSA. This CDR3 is built from 16 residues. The CDR3 loop is CASSAPRTGGQEKLFF. The CDR3 bases are TGTGCCAGCAGCGCCCCCCGGACAGGGGGCCAAGAAAAACTGTTTTTT.

This clone was detected a few times. The rearrangement uses TRBV2 and TRBJ2-1; 8 nucleotides match TRBD2. The CDR3 extends over 14 amino acids. Unmatched junction bases numbered 4, after V lost 6 bases and J lost 3 bases. CDR1 and CDR2 from the germline V gene are SNHLY and FYNNEI. The CDR3: CASRGLGFYNEQFF. CDR3 nucleotide sequence: TGTGCCAGCAGGGGACTAGGGTTCTACAATGAGCAGTTCTTC.

The chain carries TRBV7-9 and TRBJ1-4; D is perhaps TRBD1 (5 bases). CDR1 and CDR2 (germline): SEHNR, FQNEAQ (reference sequence). With 2 bases removed from V and 6 bases from J, the gap between germline ends came to 13 bases. The CDR3 contains 15 residues. CDR3 coding DNA: TGTGCCAGCAGCTTACTTCAGGGTGGGGATGAAAAACTGTTTTTT. It translates to CASSLLQGGDEKLFF.

This chain links TRBV28 with TRBJ1-2; TRBD1 is a possible D gene (5 bases). V lost 5 bases to trimming and J lost 4 bases, with 14 bases between them. CDR3 length: 14 residues. The germline V gene encodes CDR1 MDHEN and CDR2 SYDVKM. The CDR3 DNA is TGTGCCAGCAGTCAGTCGGGGGGATCCTATGGCTACACCTTC. Translated: CASSQSGGSYGYTF.

V gene TRBV7-9 combines with J gene TRBJ2-1; the match to TRBD2 covers 10 bases. V was clipped by 3 bases and J by 8 bases; unmatched bases: 7. The CDR3 has 15 amino acids. Germline assignment: CDR1 SEHNR and CDR2 FQNEAQ (reference sequence). CDR3 in DNA: TGTGCCAGCAGCTTCGTGCTAGCGGGGGCCTATGAGCAGTTCTTC. Translation: CASSFVLAGAYEQFF.

The chain joins TRBV10-3 to TRBJ2-7, with a weak D call TRBD1 (6 bases). From germline, CDR1 is ENHRY and CDR2 SYGVKD. CDR3 length: 15 amino acids. V lost 0 bases and J lost 3, with 12 bases in between. In nucleotides, the CDR3 is TGTGCCATCAGTGAGTCCCGGGACACCATCTACGAGCAGTACTTC. The encoded protein is CAISESRDTIYEQYF.

This clone was observed a few times. The J gene is TRBJ2-3, the V gene TRBV27; 8 nucleotides agree with TRBD2. V shed 3 bases and J 2 bases; nucleotides not matched to a gene: 13. Germline-derived CDR1 and CDR2 are MNHEY and SMNVEV (reference sequence). This CDR3 has 18 amino acids. CDR3 sequence (DNA): TGTGCCAGCAGTTTGCTCCGGGGGGGCCTCCTAAACACAGATACGCAGTATTTT. It is translated as CASSLLRGGLLNTDTQYF.

This sequence joins TRBV10-1 and TRBJ1-1; D remains unclear. CDR3 length: 12 residues. V lost 3 bases, J lost 2 bases, and 4 bases lay in between. From germline, CDR1 is WNHNN and CDR2 SYGVQD (reference sequence). CDR3 DNA: TGCGCCAGCAGTGATCCAAACACTGAAGCTTTCTTT. This encodes CASSDPNTEAFF.

This rearrangement joins TRBV5-4 to TRBJ2-3; D is unresolved. CDR1 and CDR2 (germline): SGHNT, YYREEE (reference sequence). CDR3 length: 16 amino acids. The V gene lost 0 bases and the J gene lost 4 bases, with 15 bases spanning the gap. CDR3 sequence: CASSLGLGRVADTQYF. CDR3 in DNA: TGTGCCAGCAGCTTGGGTCTAGGCCGTGTTGCAGATACGCAGTATTTT.

The chain is built from TRBV27 and TRBJ2-3; possible D gene TRBD2, 5 bases. The V gene's germline CDR1 is MNHEY and CDR2 SMNVEV (reference sequence). V lost 0 bases and J 2 bases, leaving 9 bases between the germline ends. This CDR3 spans 15 amino acids. The CDR3 DNA reads as TGTGCCAGCAGTTTATCTGGGCTAGCCACAGATACGCAGTATTTT. Its translation is CASSLSGLATDTQYF.

The CDR3 coding sequence is TGTGCCAGCAGCTTAGATCGCGGGGGGTTAATAGATACGCAGTATTTT. Its translation is CASSLDRGGLIDTQYF. The rearrangement links TRBV7-6 to TRBJ2-3; TRBD2 agrees at 8 bases. The V gene end was trimmed by 1 base and the J gene end by 5 bases; junction bases not matched to a gene: 8. CDR3 length: 16 residues. In germline, CDR1 is SGHVS, CDR2 FNYEAQ.

The chain uses TRBV5-4 and TRBJ2-2; 8 nucleotides agree with TRBD2. This CDR3 comprises 15 residues. The trim removed 7 bases at V and 3 bases at J, leaving 8 bases unmatched. CDR1 and CDR2 (germline): SGHNT, YYREEE (reference sequence). The CDR3 region has the DNA TGTGCCAGCGGGGCGGGGGGTCTTGACACCGGGGAGCTGTTTTTT. It codes for CASGAGGLDTGELFF.

The chain is built from TRBV24-1 and TRBJ1-2; 7 nucleotides align to TRBD1. Germline lookup yields CDR1 KGHDR and CDR2 SFDVKD. Trimming took 5 bases from V and 2 from J; bases not matched to a gene: 1. This CDR3 is built from 13 residues. The CDR3 DNA follows: TGTGCCACCAGTGGGGACAGCAACTATGGCTACACCTTC. Amino acids: CATSGDSNYGYTF.

V gene TRBV9 combines with J gene TRBJ2-2; 10 bases map to TRBD1. The J segment lost 3 bases and the V segment lost 4 bases, leaving 3 bases of the junction unmatched. In germline, CDR1 is SGDLS, CDR2 YYNGEE. The CDR3 contains 15 residues. CDR3 region: CASSSGTGDTGELFF. The CDR3 nucleotides are TGTGCCAGCAGCTCCGGGACAGGGGACACCGGGGAGCTGTTTTTT.

V usage is TRBV5-1 and J usage is TRBJ2-3, with 10 bases identical to TRBD2. V lost 0 bases to trimming and J lost 1 base; unmatched junction nucleotides: 2. Germline CDR1 reads SGHRS; CDR2 reads YFSETQ. This CDR3 spans 16 amino acids. The DNA of the CDR3 is TGCGCCAGCAGCTTGGATAGCGGGGGGCGCACAGATACGCAGTATTTT. Amino acids: CASSLDSGGRTDTQYF.

V usage is TRBV7-2 and J usage is TRBJ2-7; 8 bases are shared with TRBD2. This CDR3 region has 19 residues. The germline V gene has CDR1 SGHTA and CDR2 FQGNSA. Losses at the gene ends were 5 bases for V and 0 bases for J; bases not matched to a gene: 18. CDR3 nucleotides: TGTGCCAGCAGCCTTAGGACAGAGACAGCGGGGGTAAGCTCCTACGAGCAGTACTTC. Its protein is CASSLRTETAGVSSYEQYF.

The V gene is TRBV6-2 or TRBV6-3, the J gene TRBJ1-3, with D perhaps matching TRBD1 (6 bases). Germline CDR1 MNHEY, CDR2 SVGEGT. Trimming shortened V by 6 bases and J by 0 bases, and 9 bases separated the two germline ends. This CDR3 spans 14 amino acids. The CDR3 sequence is CASSRTASGNTIYF. The CDR3 bases are TGTGCCAGCAGCCGGACAGCCTCTGGAAACACCATATATTTT.

The CDR3 sequence is CASSPRGRTDTQYF. Here the CDR3 DNA reads TGTGCCAGTAGTCCCAGGGGGCGGACAGATACGCAGTATTTT. The rearrangement joins TRBV19 to TRBJ2-3; 8 bases align to TRBD1. The CDR3 runs to 14 residues. The germline V gene encodes CDR1 LNHDA and CDR2 SQIVND (reference sequence). Unmatched junction bases numbered 4, after V lost 5 bases and J lost 3 bases.

The J gene is TRBJ1-2, the V gene TRBV7-3, with no clear D. V lost 5 bases and J lost 6, with 13 bases in between. CDR3 length: 13 amino acids. CDR1 is SGHTA and CDR2 is FQGTGA in the germline V gene. The CDR3 DNA follows: TGTGCCAGCAGCCCCACGGGAGACAATGGCTACACCTTC. It codes for CASSPTGDNGYTF.

The chain is built from TRBV9 and TRBJ2-3, with 7 bases lining up with TRBD2. Germline V gene data show CDR1 as SGDLS and CDR2 as YYNGEE. After removal of 3 bases from V and 0 bases from J, the junction contained 19 bases not matched to a gene. This CDR3 is built from 20 residues. CDR3: CASSAALAYTGTTSTDTQYF. Written as DNA, the CDR3 is TGTGCCAGCAGCGCGGCACTGGCCTATACCGGGACTACTAGCACAGATACGCAGTATTTT.

This clone appeared a few times. The rearrangement links TRBV29-1 to TRBJ2-5; D perhaps matches TRBD2 (7 bases). The V gene's germline CDR1 is SQVTM and CDR2 ANQGSEA. V was cut by 7 bases and J by 5 bases, with 17 bases left in between. This CDR3 region has 13 residues. In nucleotides, the CDR3 is TGCAGCGCTGAGCCGGGGGGCAGGGAGACCCAGTACTTC. Its protein product is CSAEPGGRETQYF.